Following are 17 T cell receptor beta chains from one sample sequenced in a study of a mutant IDH1 vaccine in newly diagnosed glioma. The table came from immunoSEQ multiplex PCR; TCRdb's copy has only in-frame clones and leaves some out. Of about 51,000 clones in the sample, more than 60% were seen once. The time point was: baseline, week 1 (first vaccination visit). Treatment described: pre-vaccination baseline after standard-of-care therapy. The starting material was PBMCs, obtained from a glioma patient treated with radiotherapy, temozolomide or both. Receptors were obtained from a woman between 40 and 55 years old with glioma.

The chain recombines TRBV29-1 with TRBJ1-1; D remains ambiguous. Per germline, CDR1 SQVTM and CDR2 ANQGSEA. This CDR3 is built from 12 residues. The V and J ends lost 7 bases and 4 bases respectively, with 13 bases between them. The CDR3 region has the DNA TGCAGCGCAACGGGTAGTCCCACTGAAGCTTTCTTT. The encoded protein is CSATGSPTEAFF.

The chain employs TRBV30 and TRBJ2-7, with 8 bases that match TRBD1. Germline lookup yields CDR1 GTSNPN and CDR2 SVGIG (reference sequence). This CDR3 has 12 residues. J was trimmed by 5 bases and V by 3 bases; bases with no gene match: 3. The CDR3 DNA reads TGTGCCTGGAGCGCAGGGGGCGACGAGCAGTACTTC. Translated, it gives CAWSAGGDEQYF.

The V call is TRBV5-1, the J call TRBJ1-4; D may be TRBD1 (6 bases). Per the germline V gene, CDR1 is SGHRS and CDR2 is YFSETQ. Trimming took 4 bases from V and 3 from J, leaving 10 bases between them. This CDR3 is 14 amino acids long. The CDR3 bases are TGCGCCAGCAGCCGTGGACAGCCTAATGAAAAACTGTTTTTT. As protein: CASSRGQPNEKLFF.

The chain has TRBV9 and TRBJ1-2; TRBD1 matches at 9 bases. Trimming took 3 bases from V and 10 from J; bases not matched to a gene: 7. CDR1 and CDR2 from the germline V gene are SGDLS and YYNGEE. The CDR3 has 13 residues. CDR3 in amino acids: CASSGGGQGTYTF. CDR3 nucleotides: TGTGCCAGCAGCGGAGGAGGACAGGGGACCTACACCTTC.

This chain connects TRBV5-6 to TRBJ1-3, with D hard to call. The CDR3 extends over 14 amino acids. CDR1 and CDR2 (germline): SGHDT, YYEEEE. V was clipped by 0 bases and J by 4 bases, with 8 bases between them. CDR3 loop: CASSLVGGGNTIYF. The DNA for the CDR3 is TGTGCCAGCAGCTTGGTCGGCGGAGGAAACACCATATATTTT.

The chain employs TRBV9 and TRBJ1-1; the D gene is possibly TRBD1 (5 bases). The germline V gene has CDR1 SGDLS and CDR2 YYNGEE. There are 14 residues in the CDR3. The V and J ends lost 0 bases and 2 bases respectively, with 8 bases between them. The CDR3 DNA reads TGTGCCAGCAGCGTAGGGGGGGTTAACACTGAAGCTTTCTTT. Residues: CASSVGGVNTEAFF.

This chain connects TRBV6-1 to TRBJ2-7; D call uncertain. Trimming removed 4 bases from V and 2 bases from J, with 12 bases in between. CDR3 size: 14 residues. Germline lookup yields CDR1 MNHNS and CDR2 SASEGT. The CDR3 DNA sequence: TGTGCCAGCAGTGCAGCTGACTCTACCTACGAGCAGTACTTC. It translates to CASSAADSTYEQYF.

This clone was recorded a few times. V is TRBV2 and J is TRBJ1-1; no clear D gene. This CDR3 is 13 amino acids long. The V gene's germline CDR1 is SNHLY and CDR2 FYNNEI. Between the trimmed V and J ends, which lost 8 bases and 0 bases, there was a span of 10 bases. CDR3 amino acids: CASPGSVNTEAFF. The DNA for the CDR3 is TGTGCCAGCCCAGGCAGCGTGAACACTGAAGCTTTCTTT.

This clone has only one observation. The chain carries TRBV19 and TRBJ2-5; D gene uncertain. V was cut by 5 bases and J by 3 bases, with 10 bases left in between. This CDR3 spans 13 amino acids. The germline V gene has CDR1 LNHDA and CDR2 SQIVND (reference sequence). Written as DNA, the CDR3 is TGTGCCAGTAGTGGACCAGAGAAAGAGACCCAGTACTTC. As protein: CASSGPEKETQYF.

This chain uses TRBV2 with TRBJ1-4; D is unresolved. Germline CDR1 is SNHLY and CDR2 is FYNNEI. The CDR3 runs to 14 residues. Trimming left V 0 bases short and J 11 bases short, with 13 bases between. The CDR3 DNA reads TGTGCCAGCAGTGAAGCGGCGTCTGGTGTCAAACTGTTTTTT. Translating gives CASSEAASGVKLFF. The whole variable domain, remainder taken from reference TRBV2 and TRBJ1-4, is EPEVTQTPSHQVTQMGQEVILRCVPISNHLYFYWYRQILGQKVEFLVSFYNNEISEKSEIFDDQFSVERPDGSNFTLKIRSTKLEDSAMYFCASSEAASGVKLFFGSGTQLSVL.

The rearrangement joins TRBV4-1 to TRBJ1-1; TRBD1 might be the D (6 bases). The V gene's germline CDR1 is MGHRA and CDR2 YSYEKL. The V end lost 4 bases, the J end lost 4 bases, and 13 bases lay between the germline ends. The CDR3 spans 14 residues. The CDR3 reads CASSLTLQGTEAFF. The CDR3, as DNA: TGCGCCAGCAGCCTAACTTTACAGGGCACTGAAGCTTTCTTT.

The gene calls are TRBV7-2 and TRBJ2-7, with 10 bases matching TRBD1. Germline-derived CDR1 and CDR2 are SGHTA and FQGNSA. The CDR3 is 15 amino acids. The ends lost 5 bases at V and 2 bases at J; junction bases unmatched: 6. The chain's CDR3 is CASSPRTGGTYEQYF. DNA for the CDR3: TGTGCCAGCAGCCCTCGGACAGGGGGGACCTACGAGCAGTACTTC. Variable domain in full (rest from reference TRBV7-2 and TRBJ2-7): GAGVSQSPSNKVTEKGKDVELRCDPISGHTALYWYRQSLGQGLEFLIYFQGNSAPDKSGLPSDRFSAERTGGSVSTLTIQRTQQEDSAVYLCASSPRTGGTYEQYFGPGTRLTVT.

This clone has more than one count but fewer than ten. The chain uses TRBV27 and TRBJ1-5; no clear D. Trimming removed 8 bases at V and 5 bases at J, with 7 bases between. Germline V gives CDR1 MNHEY, CDR2 SMNVEV (reference sequence). This CDR3 contains 11 residues. The CDR3 coding sequence is TGTGCCAGCTCCGGGGATCAGCCCCAGCATTTT. The encoded protein is CASSGDQPQHF.

The chain uses TRBV10-3 and TRBJ2-3, with 8 bases lining up with TRBD1. Trimming cost V 9 bases and J 0 bases; bases outside gene matches: 8. This CDR3 is built from 15 residues. Per the germline V gene, CDR1 is ENHRY and CDR2 is SYGVKD. In nucleotides, the CDR3 is TGTGCCATACAAGAAGGACAGGGTAGCACAGATACGCAGTATTTT. Amino acids: CAIQEGQGSTDTQYF.

The gene calls are TRBV25-1 and TRBJ1-2; D perhaps matches TRBD1 (6 bases). The CDR3 totals 13 residues. Germline V gives CDR1 MGHDK, CDR2 SYGVNS. Trimming removed 5 bases from V and 2 bases from J, with 9 bases in between. The CDR3 spells CASSKTGNYGYTF. Written as DNA, the CDR3 is TGTGCCAGCAGTAAAACAGGGAACTATGGCTACACCTTC.

This clone has just one count. This chain joins TRBV6-1 and TRBJ1-3, with D perhaps TRBD1 (6 bases). Trimming took 4 bases from V and 6 from J, leaving 10 bases between them. Germline values: CDR1 MNHNS, CDR2 SASEGT. This CDR3 is built from 13 residues. CDR3 residues: CASSVGGVNTIYF. CDR3 DNA: TGTGCCAGCAGTGTGGGGGGCGTAAACACCATATATTTT.

This clone was counted a few times. The chain is built from TRBV19 and TRBJ2-7; D not resolved. The CDR3 contains 13 residues. V gave up 1 base and J gave up 3 bases, with 7 bases separating them. Germline CDR1 LNHDA, CDR2 SQIVND (reference sequence). In nucleotides, the CDR3 is TGTGCCAGTAGTATAGGGCAGATCTACGAGCAGTACTTC. Protein: CASSIGQIYEQYF.